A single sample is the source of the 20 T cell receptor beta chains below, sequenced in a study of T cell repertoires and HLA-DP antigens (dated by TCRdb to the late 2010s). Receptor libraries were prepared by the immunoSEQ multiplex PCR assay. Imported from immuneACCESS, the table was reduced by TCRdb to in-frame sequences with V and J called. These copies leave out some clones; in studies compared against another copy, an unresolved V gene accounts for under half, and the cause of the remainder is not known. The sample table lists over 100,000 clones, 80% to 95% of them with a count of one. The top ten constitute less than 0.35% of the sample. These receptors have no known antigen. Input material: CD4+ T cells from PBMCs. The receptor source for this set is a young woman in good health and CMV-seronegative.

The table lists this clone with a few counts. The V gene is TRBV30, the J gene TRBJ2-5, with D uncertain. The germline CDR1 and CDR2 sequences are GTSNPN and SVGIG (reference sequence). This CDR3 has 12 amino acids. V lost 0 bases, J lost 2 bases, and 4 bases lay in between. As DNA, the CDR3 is TGTGCCTGGAGTGTGGGGCAAGAGACCCAGTACTTC. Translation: CAWSVGQETQYF. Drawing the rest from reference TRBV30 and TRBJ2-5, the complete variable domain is SQTIHQWPATLVQPVGSPLSLECTVEGTSNPNLYWYRQAAGRGLQLLFYSVGIGQISSEVPQNLSASRPQDRQFILSSKKLLLSDSGFYLCAWSVGQETQYFGPGTRLLVL.

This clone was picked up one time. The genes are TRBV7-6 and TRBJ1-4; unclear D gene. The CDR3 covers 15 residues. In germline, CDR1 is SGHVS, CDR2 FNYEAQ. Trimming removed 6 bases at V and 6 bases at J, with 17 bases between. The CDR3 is CASRPRAGRHEKLFF. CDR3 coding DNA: TGTGCCAGCAGACCTAGGGCAGGACGGCATGAAAAACTGTTTTTT.

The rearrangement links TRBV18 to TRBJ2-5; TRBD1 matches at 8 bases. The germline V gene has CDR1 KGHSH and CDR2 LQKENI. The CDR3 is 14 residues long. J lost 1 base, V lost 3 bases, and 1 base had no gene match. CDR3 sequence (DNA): TGTGCCAGCTCACCGGGACAGGTCCAAGAGACCCAGTACTTC. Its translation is CASSPGQVQETQYF.

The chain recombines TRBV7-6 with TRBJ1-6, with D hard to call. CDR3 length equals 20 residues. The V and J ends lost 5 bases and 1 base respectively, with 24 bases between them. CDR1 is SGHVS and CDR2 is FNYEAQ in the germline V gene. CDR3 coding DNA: TGTGCCAGCAGCGGGTGGCTCGCGGGCGACTCGTTTTCCTATAATTCACCCCTCCACTTT. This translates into CASSGWLAGDSFSYNSPLHF.

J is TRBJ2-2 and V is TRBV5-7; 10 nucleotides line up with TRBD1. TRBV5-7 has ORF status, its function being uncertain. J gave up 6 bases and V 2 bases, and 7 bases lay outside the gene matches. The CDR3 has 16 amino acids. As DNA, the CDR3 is TGTGCCAGCAGCTTTATCGACAGGGGGCGGCCCGGGGAGCTGTTTTTT. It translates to CASSFIDRGRPGELFF.

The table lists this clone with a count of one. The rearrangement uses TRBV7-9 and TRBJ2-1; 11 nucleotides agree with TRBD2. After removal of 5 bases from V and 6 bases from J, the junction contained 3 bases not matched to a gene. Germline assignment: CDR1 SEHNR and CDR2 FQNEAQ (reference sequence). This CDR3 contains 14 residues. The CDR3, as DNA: TGTGCCAGCAGCATTGGACTAGCGGGCAATGAGCAGTTCTTC. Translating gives CASSIGLAGNEQFF.

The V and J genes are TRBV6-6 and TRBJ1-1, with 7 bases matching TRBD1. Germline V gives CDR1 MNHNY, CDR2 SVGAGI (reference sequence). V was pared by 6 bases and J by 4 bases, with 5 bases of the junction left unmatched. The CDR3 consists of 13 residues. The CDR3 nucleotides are TGTGCCAGCAGCTTCCCAGGGGGCACTGAAGCTTTCTTT. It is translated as CASSFPGGTEAFF.

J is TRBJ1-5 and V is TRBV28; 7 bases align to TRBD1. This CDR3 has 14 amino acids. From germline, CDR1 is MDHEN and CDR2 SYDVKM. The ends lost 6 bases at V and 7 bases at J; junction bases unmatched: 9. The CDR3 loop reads CASRTQGNEQPQHF. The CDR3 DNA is TGTGCCAGCAGGACACAGGGGAATGAACAGCCCCAGCATTTT.

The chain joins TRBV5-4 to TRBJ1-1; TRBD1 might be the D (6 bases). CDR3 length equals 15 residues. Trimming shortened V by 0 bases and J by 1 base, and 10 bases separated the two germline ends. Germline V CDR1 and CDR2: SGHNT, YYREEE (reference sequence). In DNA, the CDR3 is TGTGCCAGCAGCTTGGCTACGGGGGCGAACACTGAAGCTTTCTTT. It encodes CASSLATGANTEAFF.

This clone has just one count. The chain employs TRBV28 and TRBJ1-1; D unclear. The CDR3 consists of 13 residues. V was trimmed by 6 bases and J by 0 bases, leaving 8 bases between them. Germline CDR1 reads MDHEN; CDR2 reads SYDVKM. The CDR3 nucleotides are TGTGCCAGCAGCCGAACACTGAACACTGAAGCTTTCTTT. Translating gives CASSRTLNTEAFF. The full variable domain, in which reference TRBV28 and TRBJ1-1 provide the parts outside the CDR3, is DVKVTQSSRYLVKRTGEKVFLECVQDMDHENMFWYRQDPGLGLRLIYFSYDVKMKEKGDIPEGYSVSREKKERFSLILESASTNQTSMYLCASSRTLNTEAFFGQGTRLTVV.

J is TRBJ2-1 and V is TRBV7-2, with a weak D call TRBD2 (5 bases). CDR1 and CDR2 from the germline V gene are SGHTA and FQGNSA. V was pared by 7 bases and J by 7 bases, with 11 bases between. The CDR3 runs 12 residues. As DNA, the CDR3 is TGTGCCAGCACCCTACTAGGGAATGAGCAGTTCTTC. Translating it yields CASTLLGNEQFF.

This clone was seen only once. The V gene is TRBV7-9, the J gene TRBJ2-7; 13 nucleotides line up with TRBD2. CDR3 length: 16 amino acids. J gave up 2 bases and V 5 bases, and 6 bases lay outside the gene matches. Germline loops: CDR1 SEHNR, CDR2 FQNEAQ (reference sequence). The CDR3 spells CASSLRLAGGTYEQYF. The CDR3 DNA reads TGTGCCAGCAGCCTGCGACTAGCGGGAGGAACCTACGAGCAGTACTTC.

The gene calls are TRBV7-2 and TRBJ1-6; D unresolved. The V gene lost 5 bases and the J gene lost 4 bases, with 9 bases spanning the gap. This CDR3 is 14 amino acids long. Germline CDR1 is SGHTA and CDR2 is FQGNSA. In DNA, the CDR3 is TGTGCCAGCAGCCACGGGGATTATAATTCACCCCTCCACTTT. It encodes CASSHGDYNSPLHF.

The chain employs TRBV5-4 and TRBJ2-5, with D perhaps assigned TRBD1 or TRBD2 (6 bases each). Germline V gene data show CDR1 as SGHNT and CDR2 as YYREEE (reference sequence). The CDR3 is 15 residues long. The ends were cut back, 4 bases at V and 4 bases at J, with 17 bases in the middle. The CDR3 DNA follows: TGTGCCAGCAGCACCACGGGGGCGGGTACAGAGACCCAGTACTTC. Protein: CASSTTGAGTETQYF.

This chain's CDR3 is CASSPGPFNQPQHF. CDR3 sequence (DNA): TGTGCCAGCAGCCCGGGCCCATTCAATCAGCCCCAGCATTTT. This sequence joins TRBV6-1 and TRBJ1-5, with D uncertain. Germline values: CDR1 MNHNS, CDR2 SASEGT. The V gene lost 6 bases and the J gene lost 3 bases, with 12 bases spanning the gap. The CDR3 extends over 14 amino acids.

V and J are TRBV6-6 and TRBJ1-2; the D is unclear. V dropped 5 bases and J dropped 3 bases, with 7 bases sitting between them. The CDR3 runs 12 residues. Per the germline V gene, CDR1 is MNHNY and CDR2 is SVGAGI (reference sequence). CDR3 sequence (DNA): TGTGCCAGCAGTCGGCCTCACTATGGCTACACCTTC. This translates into CASSRPHYGYTF.

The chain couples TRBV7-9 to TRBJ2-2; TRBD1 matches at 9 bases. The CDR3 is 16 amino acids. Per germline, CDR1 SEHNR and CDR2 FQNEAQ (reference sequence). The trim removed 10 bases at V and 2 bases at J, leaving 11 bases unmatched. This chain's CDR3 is CANTERGQGNTGELFF. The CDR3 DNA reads TGTGCCAATACGGAGAGGGGACAGGGAAACACCGGGGAGCTGTTTTTT. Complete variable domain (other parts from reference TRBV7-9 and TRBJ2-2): DTGVSQNPRHKITKRGQNVTFRCDPISEHNRLYWYRQTLGQGPEFLTYFQNEAQLEKSRLLSDRFSAERPKGSFSTLEIQRTEQGDSAMYLCANTERGQGNTGELFFGEGSRLTVL.

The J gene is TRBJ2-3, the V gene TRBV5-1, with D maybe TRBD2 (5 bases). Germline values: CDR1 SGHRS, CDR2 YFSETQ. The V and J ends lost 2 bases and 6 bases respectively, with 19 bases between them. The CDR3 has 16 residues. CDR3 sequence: CASSLERGSPQDTQYF. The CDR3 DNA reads TGCGCCAGCAGCTTAGAAAGAGGGTCCCCGCAGGATACGCAGTATTTT.

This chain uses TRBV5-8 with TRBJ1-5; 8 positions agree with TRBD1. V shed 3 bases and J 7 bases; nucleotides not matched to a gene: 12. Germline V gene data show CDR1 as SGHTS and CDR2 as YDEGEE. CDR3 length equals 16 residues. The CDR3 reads CASSYGTGGRGQPQHF. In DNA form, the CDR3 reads TGTGCCAGCAGCTATGGGACAGGCGGGCGGGGGCAGCCCCAGCATTTT.

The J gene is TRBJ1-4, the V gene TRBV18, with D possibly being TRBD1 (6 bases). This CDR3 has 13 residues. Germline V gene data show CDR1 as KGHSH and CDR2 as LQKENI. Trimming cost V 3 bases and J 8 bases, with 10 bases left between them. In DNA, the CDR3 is TGTGCCAGCTCACCGGGGGCGGGGGAAAAACTGTTTTTT. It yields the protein CASSPGAGEKLFF. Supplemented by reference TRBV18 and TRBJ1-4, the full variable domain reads NAGVMQNPRHLVRRRGQEARLRCSPMKGHSHVYWYRQLPEEGLKFMVYLQKENIIDESGMPKERFSAEFPKEGPSILRIQQVVRGDSAAYFCASSPGAGEKLFFGSGTQLSVL.